Reported below is one T cell receptor beta chain. Antigen specificity is unknown. At one end the junction does not follow the germline gene, possibly because of a read error. Primed by a sample-barcoded 5' primer and a J-beta primer mix, a second PCR proceeded for about 7 to 12 cycles. The template-switch adaptor, which had 12 random nucleotides, put a tag on each cDNA molecule. From the 5' RACE reads, TCRdb called clonotypes with MiXCR, one entry per CDR3 protein. The profile shows 450,000 to 700,000 distinct CDR3 sequences, roughly 29% of them singletons. The data were taken from a study of blood T cells in healthy people across ages. Regarding the study as a whole: More naive CD4+ cells and higher diversity marked long-lived donors relative to aged donors. The percentage of naive T cells correlated strongly with TCR beta diversity.

The receptor comes from a woman in her 70s in good health. The source material was blood.

The CDR3 region is CATSQGTGMSYEQYF. The CDR3 DNA reads as TGTGCCACCTCACAAGGGACAGGGATGTCCTACGAGCAGTACTTC. The chain carries TRBV18 and TRBJ2-7; the match to TRBD1 covers 9 bases. CDR1 is KGHSH and CDR2 is LQKENI in the germline V gene. The CDR3 is made up of 15 amino acids.